Below, one T cell receptor (beta chain) is given with its context. The data stem from a study of CD8 T cells in Susac syndrome. The authors carried out high-throughput sequencing of TCR beta. They applied it to CD8+ and CD4+ T cells obtained from blood. Controls were age- and sex-matched healthy donors. The CD8+ and CD4+ T cells were isolated magnetically using a negative isolation approach, whereas the TEMRA cells were enriched by FACS. An amount of RNA that ranged from roughly 0.45 to 1 ug was reverse transcribed with random hexamers. With immunoSEQ multiplex PCR, TCR beta CDR3 was amplified across 54 Vbeta and 13 Jbeta. TCRdb fed the immunoSEQ multiplex PCR reads into MiXCR, producing one record per CDR3 protein. The table records approximately 70,000 distinct CDR3 sequences, 95% of them present only once. This receptor was obtained from a human donor in good health. The sequenced sample was CD8+ T cells from PBMCs.

CDR3 sequence (DNA): TGCGCCAGCAGCGGGACCGGGGAAGAAAACCGCTATGGCTACACCTTC. Its protein is CASSGTGEENRYGYTF. The chain carries TRBV5-1 and TRBJ1-2; tentative D call: TRBD1 (5 bases). V was pared by 4 bases and J by 4 bases, with 20 bases between. There are 16 residues in the CDR3. CDR1 is SGHRS and CDR2 is YFSETQ in the germline V gene.